The 9 T cell receptor beta chains below all came from one sample that was sequenced in a study of spatial heterogeneity in lung cancer. Indicated time point: sample taken at primary tumor resection. TCRdb used MiXCR to reprocess the 5' RACE reads, holding one entry per CDR3 protein. The sample holds just over 75,000 distinct CDR3 sequences, 8% seen once. The sequencing used PBMCs, collected at surgery. Receptor source: a male donor with early-stage non-small cell lung cancer.

This clonotype was observed many times. The CDR3 is CSAREGGSYEQYF. DNA of the CDR3: TGCAGTGCTAGAGAGGGGGGCTCCTACGAGCAGTACTTC. The V call is TRBV20-1, the J call TRBJ2-7; TRBD2 is a possible D gene (6 bases). The length of the CDR3 is 13 residues. From germline, CDR1 is DFQATT and CDR2 SNEGSKA (reference sequence). Trimming left V 0 bases short and J 0 bases short, with 6 bases between.

This clonotype was seen more than once but under ten times. The CDR3 region has the DNA TGTGCCAGCAGTTCTGAGACAGTTTCACCCCTCCACTTT. Encoded protein: CASSSETVSPLHF. The chain combines TRBV12-3 or TRBV12-4 with TRBJ1-6, with D tentatively TRBD1 (5 bases). The V end was cut by 4 bases, the J end by 9 bases, with 10 bases between. The CDR3 spans 13 residues.

This sequence joins TRBV11-1 and TRBJ2-1, with D tentatively TRBD1 or TRBD2 (5 bases each). The germline CDR1 and CDR2 sequences are SGHAT and FQDESV (reference sequence). The CDR3 runs 14 residues. Between the trimmed V and J ends, which lost 4 bases and 6 bases, there was a span of 13 bases. The CDR3 DNA is TGTGCCAGCAGCTCCATGGGACGCGTCAATGAGCAGTTCTTC. Residues: CASSSMGRVNEQFF.

The table lists this clonotype with many counts. The chain carries TRBV20-1 and TRBJ2-7; the match to TRBD1 covers 7 bases. This CDR3 contains 15 residues. The germline V gene has CDR1 DFQATT and CDR2 SNEGSKA (reference sequence). The ends lost 4 bases at V and 3 bases at J; junction bases unmatched: 12. The CDR3 nucleotides are TGCAGTGCTATTAATGCCGGGACAGCGGACTACGAGCAGTACTTC. Amino acid sequence: CSAINAGTADYEQYF.

This clonotype was picked up many times. For the CDR3, the DNA is TGTGCCACCAGCAGAGACCGACTAGCGGGGGTGCTTTACTTC. It specifies CATSRDRLAGVLYF. This chain uses TRBV15 with TRBJ2-7, with TRBD2 identical over 12 bases. V lost 0 bases, J lost 13 bases, and 7 bases stayed unmatched. CDR1 and CDR2 (germline): LNHNV, YYDKDF (reference sequence). The CDR3 spans 14 residues. The whole variable domain, filled in from reference TRBV15 and TRBJ2-7, reads DAMVIQNPRYQVTQFGKPVTLSCSQTLNHNVMYWYQQKSSQAPKLLFHYYDKDFNNEADTPDNFQSRRPNTSFCFLDIRSPGLGDTAMYLCATSRDRLAGVLYFGPGTRLTVT.

V gene TRBV29-1 combines with J gene TRBJ1-1, with D possibly TRBD1 on 5 matching bases. Germline loops: CDR1 SQVTM, CDR2 ANQGSEA. The CDR3 consists of 13 residues. Trimming cost V 4 bases and J 3 bases, with 12 bases left between them. The DNA of the CDR3 is TGCAGCGTTGGGTTAGGGGTTTACACTGAAGCTTTCTTT. It yields the protein CSVGLGVYTEAFF.

In DNA, the CDR3 is TGCGCCAGCAGCTTGGGGACAGGGGGCACATTCTACGAGCAGTACTTC. As protein: CASSLGTGGTFYEQYF. The genes are TRBV5-1 and TRBJ2-7, with 11 positions matching TRBD1. This CDR3 has 16 amino acids. With V trimmed by 0 bases and J by 3 bases, 5 bases remained unmatched. Germline CDR1 and CDR2: SGHRS and YFSETQ. Drawing the rest from reference TRBV5-1 and TRBJ2-7, the complete variable domain is KAGVTQTPRYLIKTRGQQVTLSCSPISGHRSVSWYQQTPGQGLQFLFEYFSETQRNKGNFPGRFSGRQFSNSRSEMNVSTLELGDSALYLCASSLGTGGTFYEQYFGPGTRLTVT.

In this sample, this clonotype turned up many times. The chain links TRBV5-1 to TRBJ1-2; 9 bases are shared with TRBD1. Trimming at V came to 3 bases and at J to 8 bases, leaving 11 bases not matched to a gene. CDR1 is SGHRS, CDR2 YFSETQ, per germline. The CDR3 contains 15 residues. The CDR3 DNA is TGCGCCAGCAGCTCATTACCGGGACAGGGAAACGGCTACACCTTC. Protein product: CASSSLPGQGNGYTF.

V usage is TRBV2 and J usage is TRBJ2-3, with 10 bases that match TRBD2. The germline V gene encodes CDR1 SNHLY and CDR2 FYNNEI. V lost 4 bases, J lost 14 bases, and 12 bases stayed unmatched. The CDR3 is 14 residues long. The CDR3 DNA reads TGTGCCAGCAGTGCCTATCAGCGGGAGGGCCGCATGTATTTT. It specifies CASSAYQREGRMYF.